This is a list of T cell receptor beta chains from one sample in a study of blood T cell repertoires in COVID-19. Profiling relied on immunoSEQ multiplex PCR, and the TCRdb table lists in-frame clones only, not all of them. The repertoire holds roughly 500,000 clones, approximately 87% seen once, with less than 2% in the top ten. Sequences were obtained from PBMCs or T cells enriched from blood (not recorded which). The receptors were gathered from a woman aged 40 to 55 who had recovered from COVID-19. The CDR3 runs from the conserved cysteine through the conserved F or W. The D gene is left open where the match is weak. Expanded clones get a size class; other rows say once, few or many, or leave the size out.

j_call: TRBJ2-2
v_call: TRBV5-8
clone_size: .
cdr3_length: 17
d_call: .
cdr3_aa: CASSSLYGSGITGELFF
cdr3_nt: TGTGCCAGCAGCTCCCTTTATGGTAGCGGAATCACCGGGGAGCTGTTTTTT

j_call: TRBJ2-1
v_call: TRBV11-3
clone_size: .
cdr3_length: 12
d_call: .
cdr3_aa: CASSREEEEQFF
cdr3_nt: TGTGCCAGCAGCCGGGAAGAGGAGGAGCAGTTCTTC

j_call: TRBJ1-2
v_call: TRBV4-3
clone_size: .
cdr3_length: 20
d_call: TRBD1
cdr3_aa: CASSQGYAGTGGLTNYGYTF
cdr3_nt: TGCGCCAGCAGCCAAGGTTACGCCGGGACAGGGGGGCTCACTAACTATGGCTACACCTTC

j_call: TRBJ2-1
v_call: TRBV6-2/TRBV6-3
clone_size: .
cdr3_length: 14
d_call: TRBD2
cdr3_aa: CASSWGLAVNEQFF
cdr3_nt: TGTGCCAGCAGTTGGGGACTAGCGGTAAATGAGCAGTTCTTC

j_call: TRBJ2-7
v_call: TRBV11-2
clone_size: .
cdr3_length: 14
d_call: TRBD1
cdr3_aa: CASSTGTGGYEQYF
cdr3_nt: TGTGCCAGCAGCACCGGGACAGGGGGGTACGAGCAGTACTTC

j_call: TRBJ2-7
v_call: TRBV13
clone_size: .
cdr3_length: 14
d_call: .
cdr3_aa: CASSFGGQSHEQYF
cdr3_nt: TGTGCCAGCAGCTTCGGGGGGCAGAGCCACGAGCAGTACTTC

j_call: TRBJ1-2
v_call: TRBV6-4
clone_size: .
cdr3_length: 15
d_call: TRBD1
cdr3_aa: CASSASGQDNYGYTF
cdr3_nt: TGTGCCAGCAGTGCTTCCGGACAGGATAACTATGGCTACACCTTC

j_call: TRBJ2-3
v_call: TRBV10-2
clone_size: .
cdr3_length: 19
d_call: TRBD2
cdr3_aa: CASSGLAGGRTLNTDTQYF
cdr3_nt: TGCGCCAGCAGTGGACTAGCGGGAGGACGAACCTTAAACACAGATACGCAGTATTTT

j_call: TRBJ2-3
v_call: TRBV28
clone_size: .
cdr3_length: 15
d_call: TRBD1
cdr3_aa: CASSLAGTGADTQYF
cdr3_nt: TGTGCCAGCAGTTTGGCCGGGACAGGGGCAGATACGCAGTATTTT

j_call: TRBJ2-7
v_call: TRBV11-1
clone_size: once
cdr3_length: 13
d_call: TRBD2
cdr3_aa: CASSRGLPYEQYF
cdr3_nt: TGTGCCAGCAGCAGGGGACTACCCTACGAGCAGTACTTC

j_call: TRBJ1-2
v_call: TRBV27
clone_size: .
cdr3_length: 13
d_call: .
cdr3_aa: CASSLSGPGRYTF
cdr3_nt: TGTGCCAGCAGTTTATCAGGGCCAGGGAGGTACACCTTC

j_call: TRBJ2-3
v_call: TRBV7-2
clone_size: .
cdr3_length: 17
d_call: TRBD2
cdr3_aa: CASSFDSGRGFTDTQYF
cdr3_nt: TGTGCCAGCAGCTTCGATAGCGGGAGGGGTTTCACAGATACGCAGTATTTT

j_call: TRBJ2-2
v_call: TRBV27
clone_size: .
cdr3_length: 15
d_call: TRBD2
cdr3_aa: CASRLAGSNTGELFF
cdr3_nt: TGTGCCAGCAGATTAGCGGGATCGAACACCGGGGAGCTGTTTTTT

j_call: TRBJ1-2
v_call: TRBV19
clone_size: .
cdr3_length: 15
d_call: .
cdr3_aa: CAIQIQGPAGYGYTF
cdr3_nt: TGTGCCATTCAGATCCAAGGCCCTGCGGGCTATGGCTACACCTTC

j_call: TRBJ1-1
v_call: TRBV2
clone_size: .
cdr3_length: 15
d_call: .
cdr3_aa: CASSDQSKMNTEAFF
cdr3_nt: TGTGCCAGCAGTGATCAGTCAAAGATGAACACTGAAGCTTTCTTT

j_call: TRBJ1-1
v_call: TRBV5-1
clone_size: few
cdr3_length: 14
d_call: TRBD1
cdr3_aa: CASSGGTGNTEAFF
cdr3_nt: TGCGCCAGCAGCGGCGGGACAGGAAACACTGAAGCTTTCTTT

j_call: TRBJ2-3
v_call: TRBV11-2
clone_size: .
cdr3_length: 15
d_call: .
cdr3_aa: CASSRIRTGTDTQYF
cdr3_nt: TGTGCCAGCAGCAGGATACGGACTGGCACAGATACGCAGTATTTT

j_call: TRBJ2-1
v_call: TRBV10-2
clone_size: .
cdr3_length: 20
d_call: TRBD2
cdr3_aa: CAIKMGLAGVFESSYNEQFF
cdr3_nt: TGCGCCATCAAAATGGGACTAGCGGGAGTCTTCGAAAGCTCCTACAATGAGCAGTTCTTC

j_call: TRBJ1-6
v_call: TRBV27
clone_size: .
cdr3_length: 15
d_call: .
cdr3_aa: CASSLYGGLNSPLHF
cdr3_nt: TGTGCCAGCAGTTTATACGGGGGGCTTAATTCACCCCTCCACTTT

j_call: TRBJ2-7
v_call: TRBV6-2/TRBV6-3
clone_size: .
cdr3_length: 16
d_call: TRBD1
cdr3_aa: CASSYSGQTGFYEQYF
cdr3_nt: TGTGCCAGCAGTTACTCGGGGCAGACAGGGTTCTACGAGCAGTACTTC

j_call: TRBJ1-5
v_call: TRBV5-1
clone_size: once
cdr3_length: 15
d_call: .
cdr3_aa: CASSLETGSNQPQHF
cdr3_nt: TGCGCCAGCAGCTTGGAGACAGGTTCCAATCAGCCCCAGCATTTT

j_call: TRBJ1-5
v_call: TRBV7-8
clone_size: .
cdr3_length: 16
d_call: .
cdr3_aa: CASSFTRAEVYQPQHF
cdr3_nt: TGTGCCAGCAGCTTTACCCGGGCGGAGGTGTATCAGCCCCAGCATTTT

j_call: TRBJ1-4
v_call: TRBV15
clone_size: .
cdr3_length: 16
d_call: .
cdr3_aa: CATSRARGNLNEKLFF
cdr3_nt: TGTGCCACCAGCAGAGCCCGGGGGAACCTTAATGAAAAACTGTTTTTT

j_call: TRBJ1-1
v_call: TRBV21-1
clone_size: .
cdr3_length: 13
d_call: .
cdr3_aa: CAFQGTGASQAFF
cdr3_nt: TGTGCCTTTCAAGGGACAGGGGCCTCTCAAGCTTTCTTT

j_call: TRBJ2-3
v_call: TRBV3-1/TRBV3-2
clone_size: .
cdr3_length: 16
d_call: TRBD2
cdr3_aa: CASSQPSGRLTDTQYF
cdr3_nt: TGTGCCAGCAGCCAACCTAGCGGGAGGCTCACAGATACGCAGTATTTT

j_call: TRBJ2-7
v_call: TRBV27
clone_size: .
cdr3_length: 16
d_call: TRBD1
cdr3_aa: CASSSRAGTGTYEQYF
cdr3_nt: TGTGCCAGCAGTTCCCGAGCCGGGACAGGAACCTACGAGCAGTACTTC

j_call: TRBJ2-7
v_call: TRBV4-1
clone_size: .
cdr3_length: 16
d_call: TRBD2
cdr3_aa: CASSQGTGLAGGKQYF
cdr3_nt: TGCGCCAGCAGCCAAGGGACGGGACTAGCGGGAGGGAAGCAGTACTTC

j_call: TRBJ2-5
v_call: TRBV7-2
clone_size: .
cdr3_length: 14
d_call: .
cdr3_aa: CASSLRITGETQYF
cdr3_nt: TGTGCCAGCAGCTTAAGGATTACAGGAGAGACCCAGTACTTC

j_call: TRBJ2-1
v_call: TRBV5-4
clone_size: .
cdr3_length: 16
d_call: TRBD2
cdr3_aa: CASSLAGGKAYNEQFF
cdr3_nt: TGTGCCAGCAGCTTAGCGGGAGGTAAGGCCTACAATGAGCAGTTCTTC

j_call: TRBJ1-1
v_call: TRBV19
clone_size: .
cdr3_length: 13
d_call: .
cdr3_aa: CASSWGPRHEAFF
cdr3_nt: TGTGCCAGTAGTTGGGGGCCTCGACATGAAGCTTTCTTT

j_call: TRBJ1-2
v_call: TRBV18
clone_size: .
cdr3_length: 14
d_call: TRBD1
cdr3_aa: CASSPGQGGNGYTF
cdr3_nt: TGTGCCAGCTCACCGGGACAGGGGGGGAATGGCTACACCTTC

j_call: TRBJ2-2
v_call: TRBV5-4
clone_size: once
cdr3_length: 16
d_call: .
cdr3_aa: CASSLISGANTGELFF
cdr3_nt: TGTGCCAGCAGCTTAATAAGCGGAGCGAACACCGGGGAGCTGTTTTTT

j_call: TRBJ2-1
v_call: TRBV4-3
clone_size: .
cdr3_length: 17
d_call: .
cdr3_aa: CASSQDPWQGGYNEQFF
cdr3_nt: TGCGCCAGCAGCCAAGATCCCTGGCAGGGGGGCTACAATGAGCAGTTCTTC

j_call: TRBJ2-2
v_call: TRBV4-2
clone_size: .
cdr3_length: 14
d_call: .
cdr3_aa: CASSQVPGNGELFF
cdr3_nt: TGTGCCAGCAGCCAAGTACCGGGTAACGGGGAGCTGTTTTTT

j_call: TRBJ2-3
v_call: TRBV30
clone_size: once
cdr3_length: 24
d_call: TRBD2
cdr3_aa: CAWGVSGLAPQFTSHGDSTDTQYF
cdr3_nt: TGTGCCTGGGGTGTTTCGGGACTAGCTCCACAGTTCACCTCTCACGGCGACAGCACAGATACGCAGTATTTT

j_call: TRBJ2-1
v_call: TRBV4-3
clone_size: .
cdr3_length: 16
d_call: TRBD2
cdr3_aa: CASSQDRLAGNNEQFF
cdr3_nt: TGCGCCAGCAGCCAAGATAGGCTAGCGGGGAACAATGAGCAGTTCTTC

j_call: TRBJ2-2
v_call: TRBV7-9
clone_size: .
cdr3_length: 16
d_call: TRBD1
cdr3_aa: CASSLAGQSNTGELFF
cdr3_nt: TGTGCCAGCAGCTTAGCGGGACAGTCGAACACCGGGGAGCTGTTTTTT

j_call: TRBJ2-1
v_call: TRBV6-6
clone_size: .
cdr3_length: 15
d_call: TRBD2
cdr3_aa: CASSPSTIAGGQQFF
cdr3_nt: TGTGCCAGCAGTCCCTCGACAATAGCGGGAGGGCAGCAGTTCTTC

j_call: TRBJ2-4
v_call: TRBV24-1
clone_size: .
cdr3_length: 15
d_call: TRBD2
cdr3_aa: CATSDKAGGWNIQYF
cdr3_nt: TGTGCCACCAGTGATAAAGCGGGAGGATGGAACATTCAGTACTTC

j_call: TRBJ2-7
v_call: TRBV20-1
clone_size: .
cdr3_length: 11
d_call: TRBD1
cdr3_aa: CSANDRGEQYF
cdr3_nt: TGCAGTGCCAACGACAGGGGCGAGCAGTACTTC

j_call: TRBJ2-2
v_call: TRBV9
clone_size: .
cdr3_length: 13
d_call: .
cdr3_aa: CASSAKNTGELFF
cdr3_nt: TGTGCCAGCAGCGCCAAGAACACCGGGGAGCTGTTTTTT

j_call: TRBJ1-2
v_call: TRBV10-1
clone_size: .
cdr3_length: 13
d_call: .
cdr3_aa: CASSEYSNYGYTF
cdr3_nt: TGCGCCAGCAGTGAATACAGTAACTATGGCTACACCTTC

j_call: TRBJ2-1
v_call: TRBV9
clone_size: .
cdr3_length: 13
d_call: .
cdr3_aa: CASSVETTDEQFF
cdr3_nt: TGTGCCAGCAGCGTAGAAACCACGGATGAGCAGTTCTTC

j_call: TRBJ1-5
v_call: TRBV27
clone_size: .
cdr3_length: 13
d_call: TRBD1
cdr3_aa: CASSLYRGQPQHF
cdr3_nt: TGTGCCAGCAGTTTATACAGGGGACAGCCCCAGCATTTT

j_call: TRBJ2-7
v_call: TRBV30
clone_size: .
cdr3_length: 15
d_call: TRBD2
cdr3_aa: CAWSKRLAGTWEQYF
cdr3_nt: TGTGCCTGGAGTAAGCGGCTAGCGGGTACCTGGGAGCAGTACTTC

j_call: TRBJ1-2
v_call: TRBV15
clone_size: .
cdr3_length: 15
d_call: TRBD1
cdr3_aa: CATSRVDRGDYGYTF
cdr3_nt: TGTGCCACCAGCAGAGTTGACAGGGGGGACTATGGCTACACCTTC

j_call: TRBJ1-3
v_call: TRBV4-1
clone_size: .
cdr3_length: 17
d_call: .
cdr3_aa: CASSQEVSRGTGNTIYF
cdr3_nt: TGCGCCAGCAGCCAAGAAGTGTCCAGGGGCACTGGAAACACCATATATTTT

j_call: TRBJ2-7
v_call: TRBV10-3
clone_size: .
cdr3_length: 16
d_call: .
cdr3_aa: CAISEEPEDPLYEQYF
cdr3_nt: TGTGCCATCAGCGAAGAGCCGGAGGACCCCCTCTACGAGCAGTACTTC

j_call: TRBJ1-1
v_call: TRBV18
clone_size: .
cdr3_length: 15
d_call: .
cdr3_aa: CASSLGGAGNTEAFF
cdr3_nt: TGTGCCAGCTCACTCGGGGGGGCAGGGAACACTGAAGCTTTCTTT

j_call: TRBJ2-5
v_call: TRBV5-1
clone_size: once
cdr3_length: 15
d_call: .
cdr3_aa: CASSFTHRPEETQYF
cdr3_nt: TGCGCCAGCAGCTTTACCCACCGTCCGGAGGAGACCCAGTACTTC

j_call: TRBJ1-5
v_call: TRBV9
clone_size: .
cdr3_length: 15
d_call: .
cdr3_aa: CASSVAGNSNQPQHF
cdr3_nt: TGTGCCAGCAGCGTAGCCGGTAATAGCAATCAGCCCCAGCATTTT

j_call: TRBJ2-2
v_call: TRBV9
clone_size: .
cdr3_length: 17
d_call: TRBD2
cdr3_aa: CASSVAGGRGRTGELFF
cdr3_nt: TGTGCCAGCAGCGTAGCGGGCGGGAGGGGAAGGACCGGGGAGCTGTTTTTT

j_call: TRBJ1-4
v_call: TRBV3-1/TRBV3-2
clone_size: few
cdr3_length: 18
d_call: .
cdr3_aa: CASSQERWQGLRNEKLFF
cdr3_nt: TGTGCCAGCAGCCAAGAACGATGGCAGGGGTTAAGGAATGAAAAACTGTTTTTT